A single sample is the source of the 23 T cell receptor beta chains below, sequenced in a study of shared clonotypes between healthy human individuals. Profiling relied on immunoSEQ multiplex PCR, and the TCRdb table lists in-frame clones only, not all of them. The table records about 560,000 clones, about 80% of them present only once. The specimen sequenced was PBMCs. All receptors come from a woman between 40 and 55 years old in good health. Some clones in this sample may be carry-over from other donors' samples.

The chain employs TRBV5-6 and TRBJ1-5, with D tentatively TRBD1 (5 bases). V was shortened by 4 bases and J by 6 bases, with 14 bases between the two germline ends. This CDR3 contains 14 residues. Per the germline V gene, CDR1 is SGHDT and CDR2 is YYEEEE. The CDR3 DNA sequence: TGTGCCAGCAGCCGCCGGGGGGTCGGTCAGCCCCAGCATTTT. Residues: CASSRRGVGQPQHF.

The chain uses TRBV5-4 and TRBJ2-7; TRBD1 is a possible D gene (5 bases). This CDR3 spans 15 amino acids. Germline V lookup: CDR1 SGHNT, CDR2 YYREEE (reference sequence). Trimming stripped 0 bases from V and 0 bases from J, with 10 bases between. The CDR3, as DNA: TGTGCCAGCAGCTTGGGGGGCAGGAGCTCCTACGAGCAGTACTTC. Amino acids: CASSLGGRSSYEQYF.

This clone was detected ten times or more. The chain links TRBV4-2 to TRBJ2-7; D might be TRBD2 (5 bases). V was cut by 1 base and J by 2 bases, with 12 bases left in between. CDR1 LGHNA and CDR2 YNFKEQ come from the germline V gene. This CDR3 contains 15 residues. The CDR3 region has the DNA TGTGCCAGCAGCCAAGCGCTTCAGACTACCTACGAGCAGTACTTC. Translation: CASSQALQTTYEQYF.

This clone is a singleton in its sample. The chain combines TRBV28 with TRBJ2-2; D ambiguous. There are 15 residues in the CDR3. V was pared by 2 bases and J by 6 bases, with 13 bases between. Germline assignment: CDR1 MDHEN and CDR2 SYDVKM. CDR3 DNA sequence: TGTGCCAGCAGTTTAGGGCACGGTGGGGCCGGGGAGCTGTTTTTT. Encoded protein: CASSLGHGGAGELFF.

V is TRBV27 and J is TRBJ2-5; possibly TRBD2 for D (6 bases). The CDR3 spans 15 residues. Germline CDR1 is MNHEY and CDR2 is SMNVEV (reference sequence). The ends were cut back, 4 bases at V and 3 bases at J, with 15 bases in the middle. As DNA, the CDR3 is TGTGCCAGCAGTTCCCCAGGGAGGCCTAAAGAGACCCAGTACTTC. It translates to CASSSPGRPKETQYF.

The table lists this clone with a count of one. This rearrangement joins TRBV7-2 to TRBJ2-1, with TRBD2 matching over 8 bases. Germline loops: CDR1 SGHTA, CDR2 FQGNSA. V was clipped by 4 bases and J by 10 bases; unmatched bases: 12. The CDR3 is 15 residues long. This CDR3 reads CASSWNRAGVDEQFF. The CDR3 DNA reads TGTGCCAGCAGCTGGAATCGAGCGGGAGTTGACGAGCAGTTCTTC.

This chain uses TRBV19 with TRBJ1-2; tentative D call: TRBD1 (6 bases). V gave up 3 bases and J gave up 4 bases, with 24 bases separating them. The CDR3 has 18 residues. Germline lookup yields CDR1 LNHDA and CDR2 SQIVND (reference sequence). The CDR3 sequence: CASSILPVRDNARYGYTF. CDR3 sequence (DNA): TGTGCCAGTAGTATCCTGCCTGTCCGGGACAACGCTCGCTATGGCTACACCTTC.

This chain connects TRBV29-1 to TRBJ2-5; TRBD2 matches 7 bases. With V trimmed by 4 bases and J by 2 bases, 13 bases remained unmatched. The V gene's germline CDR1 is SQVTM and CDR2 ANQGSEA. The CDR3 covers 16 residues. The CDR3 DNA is TGCAGCGTTGTGGTTGGGAGGGCCTGGGGTCAAGAGACCCAGTACTTC. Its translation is CSVVVGRAWGQETQYF.

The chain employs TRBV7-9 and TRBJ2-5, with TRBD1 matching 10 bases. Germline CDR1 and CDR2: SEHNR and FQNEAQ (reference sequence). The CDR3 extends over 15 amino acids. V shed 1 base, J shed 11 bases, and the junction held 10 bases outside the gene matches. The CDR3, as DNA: TGTGCCAGCAGCTTAGAGGGACAGGGGTCTAAGGAGCAGTACTTC. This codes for CASSLEGQGSKEQYF.

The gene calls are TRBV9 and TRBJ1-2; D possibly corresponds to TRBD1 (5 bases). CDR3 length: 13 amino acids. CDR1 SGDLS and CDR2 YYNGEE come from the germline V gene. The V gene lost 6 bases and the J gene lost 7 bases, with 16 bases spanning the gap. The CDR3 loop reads CASNAGGGSGYTF. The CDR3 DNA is TGTGCCAGCAACGCCGGGGGAGGGTCTGGCTACACCTTC.

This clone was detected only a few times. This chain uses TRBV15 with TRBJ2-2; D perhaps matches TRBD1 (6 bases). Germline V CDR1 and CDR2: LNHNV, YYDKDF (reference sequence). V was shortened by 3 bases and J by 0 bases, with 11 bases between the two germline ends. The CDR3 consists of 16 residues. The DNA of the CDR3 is TGTGCCACCAGCAGGTCCAGGGGAACGAACACCGGGGAGCTGTTTTTT. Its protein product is CATSRSRGTNTGELFF.

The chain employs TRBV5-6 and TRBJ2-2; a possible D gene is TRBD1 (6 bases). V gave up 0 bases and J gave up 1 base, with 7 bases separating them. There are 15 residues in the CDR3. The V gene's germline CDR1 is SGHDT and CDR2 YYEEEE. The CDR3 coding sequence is TGTGCCAGCAGCTTGGCAGGGGTGAACACCGGGGAGCTGTTTTTT. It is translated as CASSLAGVNTGELFF.

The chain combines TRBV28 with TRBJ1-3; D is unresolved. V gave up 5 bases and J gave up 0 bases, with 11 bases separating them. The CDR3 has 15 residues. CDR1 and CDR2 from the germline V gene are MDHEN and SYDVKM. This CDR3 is CASSIDNRSGNTIYF. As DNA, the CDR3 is TGTGCCAGCAGTATAGACAACCGCTCTGGAAACACCATATATTTT.

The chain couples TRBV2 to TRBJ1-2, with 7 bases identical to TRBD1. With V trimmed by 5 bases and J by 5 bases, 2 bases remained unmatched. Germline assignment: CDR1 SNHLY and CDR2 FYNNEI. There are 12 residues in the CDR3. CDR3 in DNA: TGTGCCAGCAGTACAGGGGTTTATGGCTACACCTTC. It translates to CASSTGVYGYTF.

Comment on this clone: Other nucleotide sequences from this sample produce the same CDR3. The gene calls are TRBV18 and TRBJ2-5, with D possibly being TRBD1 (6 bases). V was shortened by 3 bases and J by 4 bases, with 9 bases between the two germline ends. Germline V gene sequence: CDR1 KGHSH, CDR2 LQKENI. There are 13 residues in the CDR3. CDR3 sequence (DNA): TGTGCCAGCTCACCCGGGACATCAGAGACCCAGTACTTC. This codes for CASSPGTSETQYF.

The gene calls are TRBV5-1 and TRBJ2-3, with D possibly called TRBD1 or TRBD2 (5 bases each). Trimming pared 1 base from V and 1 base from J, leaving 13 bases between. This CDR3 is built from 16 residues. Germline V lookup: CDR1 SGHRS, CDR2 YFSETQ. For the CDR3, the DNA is TGCGCCAGCAGCTTGACAGGTGTGGGGGGCACAGATACGCAGTATTTT. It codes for CASSLTGVGGTDTQYF.

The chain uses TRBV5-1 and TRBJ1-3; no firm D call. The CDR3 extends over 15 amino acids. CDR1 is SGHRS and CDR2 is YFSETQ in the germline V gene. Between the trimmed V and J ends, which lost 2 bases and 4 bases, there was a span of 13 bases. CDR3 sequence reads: CASSLKGPSGNTIYF. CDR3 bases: TGCGCCAGCAGCTTAAAGGGCCCCTCGGGAAACACCATATATTTT.

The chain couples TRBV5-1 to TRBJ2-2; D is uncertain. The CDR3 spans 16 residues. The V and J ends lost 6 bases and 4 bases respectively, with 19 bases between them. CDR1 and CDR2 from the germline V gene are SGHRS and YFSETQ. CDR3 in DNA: TGCGCCAGCACCCACGGGCCCCGCGGTGGCACCGGGGAGCTGTTTTTT. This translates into CASTHGPRGGTGELFF. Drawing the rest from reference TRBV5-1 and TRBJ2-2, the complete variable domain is KAGVTQTPRYLIKTRGQQVTLSCSPISGHRSVSWYQQTPGQGLQFLFEYFSETQRNKGNFPGRFSGRQFSNSRSEMNVSTLELGDSALYLCASTHGPRGGTGELFFGEGSRLTVL.

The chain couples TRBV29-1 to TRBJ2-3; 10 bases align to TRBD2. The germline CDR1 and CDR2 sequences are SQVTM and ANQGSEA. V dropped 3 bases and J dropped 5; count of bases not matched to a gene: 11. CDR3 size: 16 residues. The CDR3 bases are TGCAGCGTTGACCTCCCGACTAGCGGGTCCGGAGATACGCAGTATTTT. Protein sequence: CSVDLPTSGSGDTQYF.

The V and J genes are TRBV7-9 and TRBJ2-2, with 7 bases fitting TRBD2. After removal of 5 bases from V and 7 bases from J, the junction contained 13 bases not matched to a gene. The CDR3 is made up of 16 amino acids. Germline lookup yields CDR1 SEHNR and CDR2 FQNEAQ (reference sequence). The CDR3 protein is CASSRDRDWEGGELFF. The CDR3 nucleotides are TGTGCCAGCAGCCGTGACCGGGACTGGGAGGGCGGGGAGCTGTTTTTT.

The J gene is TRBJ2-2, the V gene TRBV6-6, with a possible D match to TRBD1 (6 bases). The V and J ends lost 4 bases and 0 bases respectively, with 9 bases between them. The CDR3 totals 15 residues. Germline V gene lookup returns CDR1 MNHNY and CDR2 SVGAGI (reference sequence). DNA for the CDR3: TGTGCCAGCAGTTTGGACAGCTCGAACACCGGGGAGCTGTTTTTT. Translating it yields CASSLDSSNTGELFF.

The CDR3 DNA reads TGTGCCAGCAGCCTCGGGAGGGGGAAGACCGGGGAGCTGTTTTTT. Its protein is CASSLGRGKTGELFF. The rearrangement joins TRBV2 to TRBJ2-2, with 8 bases identical to TRBD2. With V trimmed by 6 bases and J by 5 bases, 8 bases remained unmatched. The CDR3 length is 15 residues. Germline lookup yields CDR1 SNHLY and CDR2 FYNNEI.

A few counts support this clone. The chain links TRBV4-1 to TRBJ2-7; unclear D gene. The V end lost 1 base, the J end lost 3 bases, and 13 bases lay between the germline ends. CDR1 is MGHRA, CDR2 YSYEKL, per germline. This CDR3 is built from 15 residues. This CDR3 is CASSQVQLTNYEQYF. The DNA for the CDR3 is TGCGCCAGCAGCCAAGTCCAACTAACCAACTACGAGCAGTACTTC.